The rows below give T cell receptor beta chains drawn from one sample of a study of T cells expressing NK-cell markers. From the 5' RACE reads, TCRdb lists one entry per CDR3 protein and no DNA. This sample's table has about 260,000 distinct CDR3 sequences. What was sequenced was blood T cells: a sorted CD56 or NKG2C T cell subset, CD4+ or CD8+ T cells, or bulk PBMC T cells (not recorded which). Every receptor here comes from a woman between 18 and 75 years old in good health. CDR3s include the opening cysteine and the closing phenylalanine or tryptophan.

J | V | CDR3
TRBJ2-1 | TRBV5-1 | CASKISGAAEQFF
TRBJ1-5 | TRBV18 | CASSPGQGKVNQPQHF
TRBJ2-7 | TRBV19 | CASKDPGDYEQYF
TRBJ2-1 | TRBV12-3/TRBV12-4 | CASSLLNNEQFF
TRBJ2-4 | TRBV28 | CASSFGSSGSYGSKNIQYF
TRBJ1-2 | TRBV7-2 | CASRGGAPNYGYTF
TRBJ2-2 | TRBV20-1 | CSARDASGAPNTGELFF
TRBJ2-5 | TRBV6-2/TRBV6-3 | CASSRGVGGRHETQYF
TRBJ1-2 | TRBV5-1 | CASSLVGDNYGYTF
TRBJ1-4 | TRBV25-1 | CASSEYFRDSEKLFF
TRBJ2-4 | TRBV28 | CASRRQGGIQYF
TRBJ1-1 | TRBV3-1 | CASRHQGSEAFF
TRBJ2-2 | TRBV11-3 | CASSSSRIKAGELFF
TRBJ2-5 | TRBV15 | CATSRDNAQETQYF
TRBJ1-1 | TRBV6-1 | CASSVLTGRQTEAFF
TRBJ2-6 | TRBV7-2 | CASSSQVWDPGANVLTF
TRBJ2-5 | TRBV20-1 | CSARDASGGLQETQYF
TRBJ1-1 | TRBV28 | CASRPSMNTEAFF
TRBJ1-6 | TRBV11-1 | CASRSSRTGNSPLHF
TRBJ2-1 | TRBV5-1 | CASSSETGTYNEQFF
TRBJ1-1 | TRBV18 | CASSPISSGKNTEAFF
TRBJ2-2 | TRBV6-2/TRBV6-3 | CASSRGQNTGELFF
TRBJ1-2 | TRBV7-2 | CASSLTGTGLTYGYTF
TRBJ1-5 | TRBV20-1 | CSAFSGGNQPQHF
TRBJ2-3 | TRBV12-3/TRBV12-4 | CASSLQLAGGGTDTQYF
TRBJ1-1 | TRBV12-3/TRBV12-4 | CASSLAFGVMNTEAFF
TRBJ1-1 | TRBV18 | CASSPRQGAEAFF
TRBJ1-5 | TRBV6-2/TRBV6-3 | CASSRQGAQPQHF
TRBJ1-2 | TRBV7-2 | CASSLAVAGNYGYTF
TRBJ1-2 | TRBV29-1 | CSVGGQIANYGYTF
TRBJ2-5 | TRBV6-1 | CASRRGQGETQYF
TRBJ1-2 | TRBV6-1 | CASSEKVRANYGYTF
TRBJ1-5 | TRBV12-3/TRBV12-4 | CASTTGDRGYQPQHF
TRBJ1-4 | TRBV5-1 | CASSPSRGGGEKLFF
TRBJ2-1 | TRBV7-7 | CASSLAPDHNEQFF
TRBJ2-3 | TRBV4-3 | CASSQESSWGNTDTQYF
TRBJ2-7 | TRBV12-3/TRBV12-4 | CASRVTGEGYEQYF
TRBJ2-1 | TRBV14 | CASSRDFYNEQFF
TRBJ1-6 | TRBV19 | CASTTGRTGESPLHF
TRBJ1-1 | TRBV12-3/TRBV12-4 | CASRAQSYTEAFF
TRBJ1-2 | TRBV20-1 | CSAKRGGTRGYTF
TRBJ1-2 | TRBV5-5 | CASSLRDRSYGYTF
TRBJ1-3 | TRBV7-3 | CASSLVASGNTIYF
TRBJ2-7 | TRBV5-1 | CASSLVRDSYEQYF
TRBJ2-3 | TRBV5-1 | CASSLVLAGVSDTQYF
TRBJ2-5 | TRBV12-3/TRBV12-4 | CASSFAPAQETQYF
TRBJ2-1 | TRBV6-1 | CASSEYGLAGGSEQFF
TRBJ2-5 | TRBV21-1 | CASSKALEDRVSETQYF
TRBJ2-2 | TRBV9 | CASRPTSGIGELFF